These 31 T cell receptor beta chains came from one sample sequenced in a study of cytomegalovirus exposure and HLA in healthy donors. The method was immunoSEQ multiplex PCR; TCRdb's version includes in-frame clones alone and lacks a portion of them. In the table there are about 150,000 clones, 70% to 85% of which are singletons. The source material was PBMCs. These receptors came from a man between 25 and 39 years old in good health and CMV-seropositive.

The gene calls are TRBV19 and TRBJ1-1, with D unclear. CDR1 and CDR2 (germline): LNHDA, SQIVND (reference sequence). V was clipped by 4 bases and J by 0 bases, with 9 bases between them. The CDR3 runs 14 residues. The CDR3: CASSTPSLNTEAFF. In DNA form, the CDR3 reads TGTGCCAGTAGTACTCCCAGTTTGAACACTGAAGCTTTCTTT.

The V and J genes are TRBV5-1 and TRBJ2-5, with 10 bases lining up with TRBD2. CDR3 length: 17 amino acids. The V segment lost 4 bases and the J segment 5 bases; nucleotides outside the gene matches: 14. The germline gives CDR1 SGHRS, CDR2 YFSETQ. The CDR3 region has the DNA TGCGCCAGCAGCGGGGGACTAGCGACCCTGGGGGGGGAGACCCAGTACTTC. As protein: CASSGGLATLGGETQYF.

The chain is built from TRBV18 and TRBJ1-1; D is uncertain. Trimming took 5 bases from V and 2 from J, leaving 9 bases between them. There are 13 residues in the CDR3. Germline V gene data show CDR1 as KGHSH and CDR2 as LQKENI. CDR3 loop: CASSMQINTEAFF. In DNA form, the CDR3 reads TGTGCCAGCTCAATGCAGATAAACACTGAAGCTTTCTTT.

V is TRBV19 and J is TRBJ1-3; TRBD1 aligns across 8 bases. V shed 5 bases and J 6 bases; nucleotides not matched to a gene: 9. From germline, CDR1 is LNHDA and CDR2 SQIVND (reference sequence). CDR3 size: 15 residues. The DNA for the CDR3 is TGTGCCAGTAGTCCACGGACAGGGCGGGTAAACACCATATATTTT. It specifies CASSPRTGRVNTIYF.

The chain uses TRBV6-6 and TRBJ2-7; 8 nucleotides line up with TRBD1. Germline CDR1 and CDR2: MNHNY and SVGAGI (reference sequence). The CDR3 consists of 13 residues. With 6 bases clipped from V and 6 bases from J, the junction kept 7 bases outside the gene matches. This CDR3 reads CASRWDRSSEQYF. As DNA, the CDR3 is TGTGCCAGCAGGTGGGACAGGTCAAGCGAGCAGTACTTC.

The chain is built from TRBV5-1 and TRBJ1-4; tentative D call: TRBD1 (5 bases). Germline V gene sequence: CDR1 SGHRS, CDR2 YFSETQ. The CDR3 consists of 15 residues. V lost 0 bases, J lost 0 bases, and 6 bases lay in between. CDR3 region: CASSLEGSTNEKLFF. The CDR3, as DNA: TGCGCCAGCAGCTTGGAGGGGTCAACTAATGAAAAACTGTTTTTT.

V is TRBV5-1 and J is TRBJ1-3; the D gene is possibly TRBD1 (5 bases). The V gene lost 0 bases and the J gene lost 2 bases, with 15 bases spanning the gap. The length of the CDR3 is 17 residues. Per germline, CDR1 SGHRS and CDR2 YFSETQ. CDR3 protein: CASSLVPPRVAGNTIYF. Here the CDR3 DNA reads TGCGCCAGCAGCTTGGTACCCCCCAGGGTGGCTGGAAACACCATATATTTT.

The chain has TRBV5-4 and TRBJ2-5; 7 positions agree with TRBD2. The germline CDR1 and CDR2 sequences are SGHNT and YYREEE (reference sequence). Trimming took 0 bases from V and 8 from J; bases not matched to a gene: 1. CDR3 length: 12 amino acids. CDR3 sequence: CASSLGDYTQYF. The CDR3 region has the DNA TGTGCCAGCAGCTTGGGGGACTACACCCAGTACTTC.

J is TRBJ2-3 and V is TRBV5-1, with TRBD1 as a possible D gene (6 bases). Per germline, CDR1 SGHRS and CDR2 YFSETQ. The CDR3 runs 13 residues. Trimming stripped 0 bases from V and 5 bases from J, with 7 bases between. The chain's CDR3 is CASSLDRVDTQYF. Here the CDR3 DNA reads TGCGCCAGCAGCTTGGACAGGGTAGATACGCAGTATTTT.

This clone was found a few times. The rearrangement uses TRBV6-5 and TRBJ1-1; D remains unclear. V was clipped by 6 bases and J by 3 bases, with 11 bases between them. This CDR3 region has 13 residues. The germline gives CDR1 MNHEY, CDR2 SVGAGI. The CDR3 sequence: CASRHNADTEAFF. CDR3 nucleotide sequence: TGTGCCAGCAGACACAATGCGGACACTGAAGCTTTCTTT.

V usage is TRBV4-1 and J usage is TRBJ2-7, with 12 bases fitting TRBD2. The CDR3 is 18 amino acids. After removal of 1 base from V and 0 bases from J, the junction contained 7 bases not matched to a gene. The germline CDR1 and CDR2 sequences are MGHRA and YSYEKL. CDR3 residues: CASSQGLAGAKSSYEQYF. CDR3 coding DNA: TGCGCCAGCAGCCAAGGACTAGCGGGGGCCAAAAGCTCCTACGAGCAGTACTTC.

The rearrangement joins TRBV30 to TRBJ1-5, with TRBD1 matching over 7 bases. This CDR3 has 14 residues. Germline assignment: CDR1 GTSNPN and CDR2 SVGIG (reference sequence). The ends lost 0 bases at V and 6 bases at J; junction bases unmatched: 5. The CDR3 bases are TGTGCCTGGAGTGTAGGGGGCCAAGGTCAGCCCCAGCATTTT. It encodes CAWSVGGQGQPQHF.

The genes are TRBV7-8 and TRBJ2-7, with D tentatively TRBD1 (6 bases). The CDR3 is 15 residues long. Germline CDR1 SGHVS, CDR2 FQNEAQ. Trimming took 5 bases from V and 2 from J, leaving 16 bases between them. CDR3 in DNA: TGTGCCAGCAGCCTTGCCGACAGGCCTACCTACGAGCAGTACTTC. Its protein is CASSLADRPTYEQYF.

This clone was recorded only once. The chain carries TRBV5-4 and TRBJ2-7; TRBD1 matches 11 bases. The CDR3 spans 15 residues. The germline V gene has CDR1 SGHNT and CDR2 YYREEE (reference sequence). Trimming at V came to 4 bases and at J to 5 bases, leaving 8 bases not matched to a gene. The CDR3 nucleotides read TGTGCCAGCAGCCTTCCGGGACAGGGGGACCACGAGCAGTACTTC. It specifies CASSLPGQGDHEQYF.

This chain connects TRBV5-8 to TRBJ1-2; the match to TRBD1 covers 8 bases. The CDR3 length is 16 residues. V shed 0 bases and J 0 bases; nucleotides not matched to a gene: 4. In germline, CDR1 is SGHTS, CDR2 YDEGEE. This CDR3 is CASSLGQGRTNYGYTF. CDR3 coding DNA: TGTGCCAGCAGCTTGGGACAGGGGAGAACTAACTATGGCTACACCTTC.

J is TRBJ1-1 and V is TRBV5-1, with 9 bases fitting TRBD1. Germline CDR1 and CDR2: SGHRS and YFSETQ. V dropped 4 bases and J dropped 9; count of bases not matched to a gene: 10. The CDR3 is 14 residues long. The CDR3 reads CASSQDDRGAKAFF. CDR3 DNA: TGCGCCAGCAGCCAGGACGACAGGGGGGCTAAAGCTTTCTTT.

The chain recombines TRBV6-1 with TRBJ2-3; no clear D gene. Germline loops: CDR1 MNHNS, CDR2 SASEGT. Trimming shortened V by 3 bases and J by 2 bases, and 12 bases separated the two germline ends. This CDR3 has 15 amino acids. CDR3 in amino acids: CASSDPTYSTDTQYF. For the CDR3, the DNA is TGTGCCAGCAGTGACCCGACATACTCCACAGATACGCAGTATTTT.

V and J are TRBV5-1 and TRBJ2-2; maybe TRBD1 (5 bases). The CDR3 spans 14 residues. V lost 2 bases to trimming and J lost 5 bases, with 10 bases between them. The germline CDR1 and CDR2 sequences are SGHRS and YFSETQ. CDR3 DNA: TGCGCCAGCAGCTTCGACCAGGGAACCGGGGAGCTGTTTTTT. This gives the protein CASSFDQGTGELFF.

This chain connects TRBV11-1 to TRBJ1-5, with D perhaps matching TRBD1 (6 bases). Trimming took 5 bases from V and 3 from J, leaving 11 bases between them. Germline loops: CDR1 SGHAT, CDR2 FQDESV (reference sequence). The CDR3 spans 14 residues. This CDR3 reads CASSQGGVNQPQHF. In nucleotides, the CDR3 is TGTGCCAGCAGCCAAGGGGGGGTCAATCAGCCCCAGCATTTT. Looking up the rest from reference TRBV11-1 and TRBJ1-5 gives the full variable domain: EAEVAQSPRYKITEKSQAVAFWCDPISGHATLYWYRQILGQGPELLVQFQDESVVDDSQLPKDRFSAERLKGVDSTLKIQPAELGDSAMYLCASSQGGVNQPQHFGDGTRLSIL.

This rearrangement joins TRBV6-1 to TRBJ2-7; D gene ambiguous. Germline lookup yields CDR1 MNHNS and CDR2 SASEGT. CDR3 length: 12 amino acids. With 4 bases removed from V and 6 bases from J, the gap between germline ends came to 10 bases. The CDR3 bases are TGTGCCAGCAGTGCTTTGACACCCGAGCAGTACTTC. Translating it yields CASSALTPEQYF.

The V call is TRBV19, the J call TRBJ1-1; TRBD1 matches 8 bases. Germline CDR1 and CDR2: LNHDA and SQIVND (reference sequence). The CDR3 contains 13 residues. The J segment lost 4 bases and the V segment lost 10 bases, leaving 8 bases of the junction unmatched. Here the CDR3 reads CATSGQGATEAFF. The CDR3 DNA reads TGTGCCACCTCGGGGCAGGGGGCCACTGAAGCTTTCTTT.

The genes are TRBV27 and TRBJ2-2, with D possibly being TRBD1 (6 bases). The V and J ends lost 7 bases and 1 base respectively, with 7 bases between them. CDR3 size: 13 residues. The V gene's germline CDR1 is MNHEY and CDR2 SMNVEV (reference sequence). The CDR3 DNA is TGTGCCAGCAAGGGGGAGAACACCGGGGAGCTGTTTTTT. This gives the protein CASKGENTGELFF.

This chain joins TRBV27 and TRBJ2-3, with TRBD2 as a possible D gene (5 bases). Trimming took 2 bases from V and 6 from J, leaving 15 bases between them. The CDR3 totals 15 residues. Germline V lookup: CDR1 MNHEY, CDR2 SMNVEV (reference sequence). Written as DNA, the CDR3 is TGTGCCAGCAGTTTACTACGAACCCGAGGGGATACGCAGTATTTT. As protein: CASSLLRTRGDTQYF.

This clone was counted only a few times. The CDR3 DNA reads as TGTGCCAGCAGCCCCGGGACACCCACCCAGCATTTT. Its translation: CASSPGTPTQHF. The gene calls are TRBV28 and TRBJ1-5; tentative D call: TRBD1 (6 bases). The CDR3 covers 12 residues. Trimming left V 6 bases short and J 11 bases short, with 14 bases between. Germline lookup yields CDR1 MDHEN and CDR2 SYDVKM. The variable domain in full, with the rest retrieved from reference TRBV28 and TRBJ1-5, is DVKVTQSSRYLVKRTGEKVFLECVQDMDHENMFWYRQDPGLGLRLIYFSYDVKMKEKGDIPEGYSVSREKKERFSLILESASTNQTSMYLCASSPGTPTQHFGDGTRLSIL.

The chain employs TRBV10-2 and TRBJ1-2; maybe TRBD1 (6 bases). Trimming took 2 bases from V and 1 from J, leaving 17 bases between them. The CDR3 spans 17 residues. Germline CDR1 reads WSHSY; CDR2 reads SAAADI. In DNA, the CDR3 is TGCGCCAGCAGTGAGGTTAGAACAGGGCTCAATAACTATGGCTACACCTTC. Its protein product is CASSEVRTGLNNYGYTF.

This rearrangement joins TRBV4-3 to TRBJ2-3; D gene unclear. Trimming took 0 bases from V and 0 from J, leaving 13 bases between them. Germline V lookup: CDR1 LGHNA, CDR2 YSLEER. This CDR3 comprises 17 residues. The CDR3 loop is CASSQDRYSLSTDTQYF. The CDR3, as DNA: TGCGCCAGCAGCCAAGATAGGTACAGTCTAAGCACAGATACGCAGTATTTT.

V usage is TRBV27 and J usage is TRBJ2-5, with D tentatively TRBD2 (5 bases). This CDR3 has 16 amino acids. The V and J ends lost 4 bases and 5 bases respectively, with 20 bases between them. Germline V gene sequence: CDR1 MNHEY, CDR2 SMNVEV (reference sequence). CDR3 sequence: CASSSRGGGSLETQYF. The DNA of the CDR3 is TGTGCCAGCAGTTCCCGTGGAGGCGGAAGTCTGGAGACCCAGTACTTC.

This clone was observed at least ten times. This rearrangement joins TRBV5-5 to TRBJ1-1; TRBD1 aligns across 7 bases. V trimming: 3 bases; J trimming: 0 bases; junction bases outside the gene matches: 2. In germline, CDR1 is SGHKS, CDR2 YYEKEE (reference sequence). The length of the CDR3 is 14 residues. CDR3 coding DNA: TGTGCCAGCAGCTGGGACAGCATGAACACTGAAGCTTTCTTT. Amino acids: CASSWDSMNTEAFF. Complete variable domain (other parts from reference TRBV5-5 and TRBJ1-1): DAGVTQSPTHLIKTRGQQVTLRCSPISGHKSVSWYQQVLGQGPQFIFQYYEKEERGRGNFPDRFSARQFPNYSSELNVNALLLGDSALYLCASSWDSMNTEAFFGQGTRLTVV.

A single count supports this clone. J is TRBJ2-3 and V is TRBV5-1, with 11 bases aligning to TRBD2. The CDR3 runs to 16 residues. Germline CDR1 SGHRS, CDR2 YFSETQ. With V trimmed by 2 bases and J by 2 bases, 4 bases remained unmatched. The CDR3 DNA sequence: TGCGCCAGCAGCTTAACTAGCGGGGGCCCCACAGATACGCAGTATTTT. Residues: CASSLTSGGPTDTQYF.

V is TRBV9 and J is TRBJ1-2, with 8 bases that match TRBD1. Germline-derived CDR1 and CDR2 are SGDLS and YYNGEE. Trimming took 6 bases from V and 3 from J; bases not matched to a gene: 7. The CDR3 runs to 14 residues. The CDR3 DNA reads as TGTGCCAGCAATCGACAGGGGACGGACTATGGCTACACCTTC. Amino acids: CASNRQGTDYGYTF.

The rearrangement joins TRBV6-1 to TRBJ2-7, with TRBD1 matching over 7 bases. CDR1 is MNHNS and CDR2 is SASEGT in the germline V gene. This CDR3 region has 15 residues. The V and J ends lost 5 bases and 2 bases, in that order; junction bases with no gene match: 9. CDR3: CASSRDRAQPYEQYF. The DNA of the CDR3 is TGTGCCAGCAGTCGTGACAGGGCCCAACCCTACGAGCAGTACTTC.